Presented here are 24 T cell receptor beta chains from one specimen sequenced in a study of T cell responses to AZD1222 COVID-19 vaccine. Measured with immunoSEQ multiplex PCR; TCRdb has only the in-frame clones, and not every one. The sample yields about 160,000 clones, about 90% seen once. The sequenced sample was peripheral blood, obtained on day 0 of AZD1222 vaccination. The receptors stem from an adult in good health.

This chain uses TRBV4-3 with TRBJ1-3; maybe TRBD1 (6 bases). CDR1 and CDR2 from the germline V gene are LGHNA and YSLEER. The CDR3 is 13 amino acids. Trimming stripped 3 bases from V and 8 bases from J, with 11 bases between. The CDR3 reads CASSHRGRDTIYF. As DNA, the CDR3 is TGCGCCAGCAGCCATAGGGGGAGGGACACCATATATTTT.

The rearrangement joins TRBV6-5 to TRBJ2-7; 8 bases agree with TRBD1. The CDR3 length is 14 residues. Germline CDR1 is MNHEY and CDR2 is SVGAGI. Losses at the gene ends were 5 bases for V and 1 base for J; bases not matched to a gene: 4. CDR3 sequence reads: CASSQQGASYEQYF. CDR3 DNA sequence: TGTGCCAGCAGTCAGCAGGGGGCATCCTACGAGCAGTACTTC.

The V and J genes are TRBV9 and TRBJ2-2; 9 bases fit TRBD1. This CDR3 is 17 amino acids long. V lost 4 bases and J lost 4; bases outside the gene matches: 11. Germline V gene sequence: CDR1 SGDLS, CDR2 YYNGEE. The CDR3 here is CASSFRDRASGTGELFF. DNA of the CDR3: TGTGCCAGCAGCTTCCGGGACAGGGCATCGGGCACCGGGGAGCTGTTTTTT.

This clone was picked up one time. The chain employs TRBV24-1 and TRBJ2-7; 9 nucleotides agree with TRBD1. The V and J ends lost 9 bases and 7 bases, in that order; junction bases with no gene match: 6. The CDR3 is made up of 12 amino acids. CDR1 KGHDR and CDR2 SFDVKD come from the germline V gene. CDR3 residues: CATVQGAGEQYF. Written as DNA, the CDR3 is TGTGCCACCGTACAGGGGGCTGGGGAGCAGTACTTC.

CDR3 in amino acids: CATIAGQINQPQHF. The CDR3 bases are TGTGCCACCATAGCGGGTCAGATTAATCAGCCCCAGCATTTT. The chain combines TRBV28 with TRBJ1-5; D not certain. The CDR3 has 14 amino acids. Trimming stripped 10 bases from V and 4 bases from J, with 17 bases between. The V gene's germline CDR1 is MDHEN and CDR2 SYDVKM.

In its sample, this clone is medium-sized. V usage is TRBV14 and J usage is TRBJ1-1, with 9 bases that match TRBD1. The ends lost 4 bases at V and 3 bases at J; junction bases unmatched: 9. The CDR3 extends over 16 amino acids. CDR1 and CDR2 (germline): SGHDN, FVKESK. CDR3 nucleotides: TGTGCCAGCAGCCCGAGCCGGGACAGGGCGGACACTGAAGCTTTCTTT. Translating gives CASSPSRDRADTEAFF.

In this sample, this clone turned up a few times. Here the CDR3 DNA reads TGTGCCAGCAGCTTAGTGATCACCCAACCCTACGAGCAGTACTTC. This encodes CASSLVITQPYEQYF. This chain joins TRBV11-2 and TRBJ2-7, with no clear D. Trimming removed 1 base from V and 2 bases from J, with 12 bases in between. This CDR3 has 15 amino acids. CDR1 is SGHAT, CDR2 FQNNGV, per germline.

This chain connects TRBV7-9 to TRBJ2-7; D is ambiguous. V was trimmed by 6 bases and J by 5 bases, leaving 14 bases between them. The CDR3 covers 13 residues. Germline V gene sequence: CDR1 SEHNR, CDR2 FQNEAQ (reference sequence). The CDR3 nucleotides are TGTGCCAGCAGGCAGGCGGTGGCCGACGAGCAGTACTTC. Its translation: CASRQAVADEQYF.

The chain uses TRBV6-5 and TRBJ2-7, with 11 nucleotides matching TRBD2. Trimming took 0 bases from V and 6 from J; bases not matched to a gene: 4. Germline CDR1 and CDR2: MNHEY and SVGAGI. The CDR3 consists of 15 residues. In DNA form, the CDR3 reads TGTGCCAGCAGTTACTCAGCTAGCGGGAGGTTCGAGCAGTACTTC. Translated: CASSYSASGRFEQYF.

This clone appeared a single time. This sequence joins TRBV27 and TRBJ2-7; D remains unclear. CDR1 and CDR2 (germline): MNHEY, SMNVEV (reference sequence). The CDR3 length is 14 residues. The V and J ends lost 0 bases and 1 base respectively, with 7 bases between them. This CDR3 is CASSLSSISYEQYF. CDR3 nucleotides: TGTGCCAGCAGTTTATCCTCGATATCCTACGAGCAGTACTTC.

The J gene is TRBJ1-3, the V gene TRBV7-9; D uncertain. Per the germline V gene, CDR1 is SEHNR and CDR2 is FQNEAQ (reference sequence). The CDR3 totals 15 residues. Between the trimmed V and J ends, which lost 3 bases and 2 bases, there was a span of 11 bases. CDR3 coding DNA: TGTGCCAGCAGCTTTTTCCTCCAGACTGGAAACACCATATATTTT. Translated: CASSFFLQTGNTIYF.

This clone appeared a single time. The chain joins TRBV27 to TRBJ2-6; D possibly uses TRBD1 or TRBD2 (5 bases each). The CDR3 runs to 20 residues. Germline-derived CDR1 and CDR2 are MNHEY and SMNVEV (reference sequence). V lost 4 bases, J lost 1 base, and 23 bases lay in between. For the CDR3, the DNA is TGTGCCAGCAGTTCTAAGGGGCGCCTGAGGGCGGAATCTGGGGCCAACGTCCTGACTTTC. Translation gives CASSSKGRLRAESGANVLTF.

This clone appeared once. This chain connects TRBV29-1 to TRBJ2-7; D remains unclear. Germline V CDR1 and CDR2: SQVTM, ANQGSEA. The CDR3 spans 12 residues. V was clipped by 1 base and J by 5 bases, with 9 bases between them. The CDR3 region has the DNA TGCAGCGTTGAAGGACGTCTCAACGAGCAGTACTTC. Translating it yields CSVEGRLNEQYF.

This chain uses TRBV6-5 with TRBJ1-2; a weak D match, TRBD1 (6 bases). The germline gives CDR1 MNHEY, CDR2 SVGAGI. With 0 bases removed from V and 3 bases from J, the gap between germline ends came to 11 bases. This CDR3 has 15 amino acids. The CDR3 bases are TGTGCCAGCAGTTACTCGAGTAAGGGGGACTATGGCTACACCTTC. Its protein product is CASSYSSKGDYGYTF.

This chain uses TRBV6-2 or TRBV6-3 with TRBJ1-2, with 10 bases that match TRBD1. Trimming took 4 bases from V and 9 from J; bases not matched to a gene: 11. There are 15 residues in the CDR3. Looked up from germline, CDR1 is MNHEY and CDR2 is SVGEGT. The chain's CDR3 is CASSFRDRGAGSYTF. Written as DNA, the CDR3 is TGTGCCAGCAGTTTCCGGGACAGGGGAGCGGGGAGCTACACCTTC.

This clone is medium-sized in the sample. Other DNA sequences in this specimen translate into the identical CDR3. The chain is built from TRBV4-2 and TRBJ2-1, with D possibly TRBD2 on 5 matching bases. The CDR3 covers 12 residues. Germline V lookup: CDR1 LGHNA, CDR2 YNFKEQ. V was clipped by 4 bases and J by 9 bases, with 10 bases between them. CDR3 nucleotide sequence: TGTGCCAGCAGCCTCGACCGGGGTGAGCAGTTCTTC. Protein sequence: CASSLDRGEQFF.

The chain is built from TRBV28 and TRBJ1-5; TRBD1 aligns across 8 bases. Trimming removed 7 bases from V and 4 bases from J; junction bases left unmatched: 9. Germline loops: CDR1 MDHEN, CDR2 SYDVKM. The CDR3 length is 15 residues. The CDR3 spells CASISGQGANQPQHF. CDR3 sequence (DNA): TGTGCCAGCATCTCGGGGCAGGGGGCAAATCAGCCCCAGCATTTT.

The rearrangement links TRBV16 to TRBJ1-1; D is possibly TRBD1 (5 bases). Trimming removed 1 base at V and 3 bases at J, with 15 bases between. This CDR3 is 16 amino acids long. Germline CDR1 is KGHSY and CDR2 is FQNENV. Here the CDR3 reads CASSQYLSPGYTEAFF. In DNA form, the CDR3 reads TGTGCCAGCAGCCAATACTTGTCCCCAGGGTACACTGAAGCTTTCTTT.

The chain links TRBV5-1 to TRBJ1-6; no reliable D call. Germline-derived CDR1 and CDR2 are SGHRS and YFSETQ. V was pared by 7 bases and J by 1 base, with 15 bases between. The CDR3 length is 16 residues. The CDR3 region is CASRRGRESYNSPLHF. CDR3 bases: TGCGCCAGCCGCCGCGGCCGGGAGTCCTATAATTCACCCCTCCACTTT.

The rearrangement links TRBV19 to TRBJ2-3; D gene unclear. This CDR3 has 16 amino acids. Looked up from germline, CDR1 is LNHDA and CDR2 is SQIVND (reference sequence). Trimming cost V 5 bases and J 1 base, with 16 bases left between them. This CDR3 reads CASSPRPSAGTDTQYF. The DNA for the CDR3 is TGTGCCAGTAGTCCCCGACCCAGTGCGGGCACAGATACGCAGTATTTT.

The chain couples TRBV7-2 to TRBJ1-3; D ambiguous. This CDR3 contains 14 residues. Between the trimmed V and J ends, which lost 6 bases and 0 bases, there was a span of 9 bases. Germline V gene lookup returns CDR1 SGHTA and CDR2 FQGNSA. In DNA, the CDR3 is TGTGCCAGCAGTCGGCGGAGCTCTGGAAACACCATATATTTT. Translating gives CASSRRSSGNTIYF.

This chain uses TRBV6-2 or TRBV6-3 with TRBJ2-1; weak D call: TRBD2 (6 bases). The V and J ends lost 6 bases and 3 bases respectively, with 18 bases between them. CDR1 is MNHEY, CDR2 SVGEGT, per germline. The CDR3 sequence is 16 residues long. In nucleotides, the CDR3 is TGTGCCAGCAGCCCTTGGGCGGGGTCCATCTACAATGAGCAGTTCTTC. Its protein is CASSPWAGSIYNEQFF.

In this sample, this clone turned up once. J is TRBJ2-5 and V is TRBV3-1 (or the pseudogene TRBV3-2); the D is unclear. CDR1 and CDR2 (germline): LGHDT, YNNKEL (reference sequence). The germline V and J ends were trimmed by 1 base and 2 bases, with 8 bases remaining between them. The CDR3 spans 14 residues. In DNA, the CDR3 is TGTGCCAGCAGCCAAGCCCTAACTCAAGAGACCCAGTACTTC. It specifies CASSQALTQETQYF.

The chain couples TRBV18 to TRBJ1-4, with a possible D match to TRBD1 (5 bases). Trimming took off 3 bases at V and 6 bases at J, with 17 bases between the two ends. CDR3 length equals 16 residues. From germline, CDR1 is KGHSH and CDR2 LQKENI. CDR3 loop: CASSPSAQGVYEKLFF. The CDR3 DNA is TGTGCCAGCTCACCGAGCGCCCAGGGCGTTTATGAAAAACTGTTTTTT.